This is a list of T cell receptor beta chains from one sample in a study of vaccination effects on CD4 cells after COVID-19. The table came from immunoSEQ multiplex PCR; TCRdb's copy has only in-frame clones and leaves some out. The table includes approximately 61,000 clones, around 73% detected once. For these TCRs, the target antigens are not known. Source: CD4+ T cells from PBMCs cultured with HCoV-229E spike peptides, taken after COVID-19 vaccination. These receptor sequences come from a human donor who received a COVID-19 vaccine. Both conserved end residues are part of each CDR3.

J | V | CDR3
TRBJ1-4 | TRBV7-2 | CASSLRMTGDEKLFF
TRBJ1-4 | TRBV5-1 | CASSSTGGPNEKLFF
TRBJ1-2 | TRBV19 | CASSIDLQGGGANYGYTF
TRBJ1-1 | TRBV12-3/TRBV12-4 | CASRPGGNTEAFF
TRBJ1-6 | TRBV25-1 | CASRVTGNSPLHF
TRBJ1-1 | TRBV18 | CASSPGTARLNTEAFF
TRBJ1-6 | TRBV18 | CASSPGGTGGSPLHF
TRBJ1-1 | TRBV20-1 | CSARPNTEAFF
TRBJ2-1 | TRBV5-4 | CASSLGGDPFYNEQFF
TRBJ2-5 | TRBV18 | CASSKTGAGETQYF
TRBJ1-6 | TRBV28 | CASRPPLRDRVNSPLHF
TRBJ1-5 | TRBV4-2 | CASSQAKGKDNQPQHF
TRBJ2-3 | TRBV6-2/TRBV6-3 | CASSPMGWTDTQYF
TRBJ2-6 | TRBV12-5 | CASGFEDTVSGANVLTF
TRBJ2-1 | TRBV7-2 | CASSLGLGGMGNEQFF
TRBJ1-2 | TRBV21-1 | CASSAPYTF
TRBJ1-1 | TRBV7-2 | CASSLNAGPVGAFF
TRBJ2-2 | TRBV4-3 | CASSQDPNTGELFF
TRBJ2-6 | TRBV7-3 | CASSEGQGSLANVLTF
TRBJ2-5 | TRBV4-3 | CASSQDYRRAETQYF
TRBJ2-5 | TRBV5-4 | CASSLPGGTETQYF
TRBJ2-5 | TRBV21-1 | CASSNSTRQETQYF
TRBJ2-1 | TRBV14 | CASSLATGSGFF
TRBJ1-2 | TRBV5-4 | CASSRDRVNYGYTF
TRBJ2-6 | TRBV27 | CATRASGANVLTF
TRBJ2-1 | TRBV5-1 | CASSLEGGKQFF
TRBJ1-2 | TRBV28 | CASSLSDRINYGYTF
TRBJ2-2 | TRBV24-1 | CATSDFRRQANTGELFF
TRBJ1-4 | TRBV7-9 | CASSQGTSNEKLFF
TRBJ2-1 | TRBV12-3/TRBV12-4 | CASRENNEQFF
TRBJ1-4 | TRBV7-8 | CASSLQPSNEKLFF